Listed here is a single T cell receptor (beta chain). The sample comes from a study of cytomegalovirus exposure and HLA in healthy donors. V shed 5 bases and J shed 3 bases, with 14 bases lying between them. CDR3 length: 15 amino acids. Germline loops: CDR1 LNHNV, CDR2 YYDKDF (reference sequence). The PCR employed 60 Vbeta primers together with 13 Jbeta primers. TCRdb keeps only in-frame clones here, not all; method: immunoSEQ multiplex PCR. The sample shows over 200,000 clones, 75% to 90% of them seen only once. The receptor was derived from a woman under 30 in good health and CMV-seronegative. Input material: PBMCs. This sequence joins TRBV15 and TRBJ1-3; D is unresolved. CDR3 coding DNA: TGTGCCACCAGCCCTGGACTACTAAGTGGAAACACCATATATTTT. The encoded protein is CATSPGLLSGNTIYF.